The clone carrying this T cell receptor (beta chain) was counted only a few times. No antigen is known for it. This sample is part of a study of cytomegalovirus exposure and HLA in healthy donors. As for the study in general: The study placed about 81% of its approximately 380 genotyped donors in the Caucasian-associated ancestry cluster.

After removal of 5 bases from V and 6 bases from J, the junction contained 7 bases not matched to a gene. The germline gives CDR1 SGHAT, CDR2 FQNNGV. The CDR3 extends over 14 amino acids. Study-level points and caveats: Presence/absence analyses assumed roughly uniform sequencing depth across donors, which may not hold. In a later analysis, several top co-occurrence clusters appeared linked to parvovirus B19, influenza, CMV and Epstein-Barr virus. Most TCR sequences were uncommon, yet certain public TCRs appeared in many donors.

Researchers ran the PCR with 60 Vbeta and 13 Jbeta primers. TCRdb's table, derived via immunoSEQ multiplex PCR, lists solely in-frame clones and lacks some. The sample has 100,000 to 150,000 clones; 17% are singletons. Sequenced: PBMCs. The receptor's source is a female donor in good health and CMV-seropositive. This rearrangement joins TRBV11-2 to TRBJ2-5; 9 bases match TRBD1. DNA of the CDR3: TGTGCCAGCAGCCTAGGGACAGGGCGACAGACCCAGTACTTC. Its protein product is CASSLGTGRQTQYF.